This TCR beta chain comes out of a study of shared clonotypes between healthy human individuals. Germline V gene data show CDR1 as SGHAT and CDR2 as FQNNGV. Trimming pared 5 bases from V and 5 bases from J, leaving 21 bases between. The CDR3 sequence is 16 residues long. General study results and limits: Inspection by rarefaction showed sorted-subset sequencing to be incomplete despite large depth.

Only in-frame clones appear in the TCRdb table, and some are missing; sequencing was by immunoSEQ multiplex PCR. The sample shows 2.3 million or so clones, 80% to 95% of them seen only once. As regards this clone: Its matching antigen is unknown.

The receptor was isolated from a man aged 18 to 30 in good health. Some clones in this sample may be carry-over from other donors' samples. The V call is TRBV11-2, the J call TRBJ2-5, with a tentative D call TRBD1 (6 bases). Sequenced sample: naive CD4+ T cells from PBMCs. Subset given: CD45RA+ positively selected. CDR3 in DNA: TGTGCCAGCAGCACAGTTCCAGGGGTGGGGGTTGAGACCCAGTACTTC. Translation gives CASSTVPGVGVETQYF.